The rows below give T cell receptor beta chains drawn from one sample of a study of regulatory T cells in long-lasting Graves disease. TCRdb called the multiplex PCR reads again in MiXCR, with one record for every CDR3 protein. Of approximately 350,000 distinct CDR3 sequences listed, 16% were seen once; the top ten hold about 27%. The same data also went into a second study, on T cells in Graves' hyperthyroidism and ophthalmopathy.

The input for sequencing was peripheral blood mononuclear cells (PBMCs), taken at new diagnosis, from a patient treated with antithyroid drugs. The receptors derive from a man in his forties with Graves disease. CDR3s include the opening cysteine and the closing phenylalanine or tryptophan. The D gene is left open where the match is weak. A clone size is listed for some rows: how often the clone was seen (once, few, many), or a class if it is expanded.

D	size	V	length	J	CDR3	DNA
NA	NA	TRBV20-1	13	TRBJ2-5	CSARAASQETQYF	TGCAGTGCTAGAGCGGCTAGCCAAGAGACCCAGTACTTC
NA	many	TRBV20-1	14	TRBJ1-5	CSARGRDTGGSQHF	TGCAGTGCTAGAGGTAGGGACACAGGAGGATCCCAGCATTTT
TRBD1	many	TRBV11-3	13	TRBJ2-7	CASSPDRAGEQYF	TGTGCCAGCAGCCCGGACAGGGCTGGGGAGCAGTACTTC
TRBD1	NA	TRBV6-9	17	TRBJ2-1	CASSYQATGDSYNEQFF	TGTGCCAGCAGTTACCAAGCGACAGGGGATTCCTACAATGAGCAGTTCTTC
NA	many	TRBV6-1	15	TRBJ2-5	CASSHQDKLPETQYF	TGTGCCAGCAGTCACCAGGACAAGCTCCCAGAGACCCAGTACTTC
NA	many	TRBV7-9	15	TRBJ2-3	CASSVRDLDPDTQYF	TGTGCCAGCAGCGTCCGGGACTTAGACCCAGATACGCAGTATTTT
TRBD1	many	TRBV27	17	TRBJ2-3	CASSLFLTGGRIDTQYF	TGTGCCAGCAGTTTATTCCTGACAGGGGGGAGAATAGATACGCAGTATTTT
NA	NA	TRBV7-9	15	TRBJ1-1	CASSLGSRARAEAFF	TGTGCCAGCAGCTTAGGAAGCAGAGCCCGCGCTGAAGCTTTCTTT
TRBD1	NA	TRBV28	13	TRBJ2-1	CASKGAGYNEQFF	TGTGCCAGCAAGGGGGCGGGCTACAATGAGCAGTTCTTC
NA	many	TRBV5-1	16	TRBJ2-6	CASSLGSRVGANVLTF	TGCGCCAGCAGCTTGGGGTCGAGGGTTGGGGCCAACGTCCTGACTTTC
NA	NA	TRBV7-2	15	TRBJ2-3	CASSLRTRGADTQYF	TGTGCCAGCAGCTTGAGGACCAGGGGCGCAGATACGCAGTATTTT
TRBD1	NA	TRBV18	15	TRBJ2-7	CASSPQTGGYEEQYF	TGTGCCAGCTCACCACAGACAGGGGGCTACGAGGAGCAGTACTTC
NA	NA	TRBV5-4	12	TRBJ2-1	CASSRNNNEQFF	TGTGCCAGCAGCCGTAACAACAATGAGCAGTTCTTC
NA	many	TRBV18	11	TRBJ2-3	CASSPGPTQYF	TGTGCCAGCTCACCTGGTCCTACGCAGTATTTT
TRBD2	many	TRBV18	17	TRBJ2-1	CASSRASGGLSYNEQFF	TGTGCCAGCTCACGGGCTAGCGGGGGCCTCTCCTACAATGAGCAGTTCTTC
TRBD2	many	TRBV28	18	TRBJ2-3	CASRSAGLAGVGTDTQYF	TGTGCCAGCCGGTCGGCGGGACTAGCGGGGGTGGGCACAGATACGCAGTATTTT
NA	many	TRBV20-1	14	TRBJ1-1	CSARAGAGNTEAFF	TGCAGTGCTAGAGCAGGGGCGGGGAACACTGAAGCTTTCTTT
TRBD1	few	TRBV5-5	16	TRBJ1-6	CASTKDRVENNSPLHF	TGTGCCAGCACCAAAGACAGGGTCGAAAATAATTCACCCCTCCACTTT
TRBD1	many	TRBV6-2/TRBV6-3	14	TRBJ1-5	CASSYSQTGPVQHF	TGTGCCAGCAGTTACTCCCAGACAGGGCCGGTCCAGCATTTT
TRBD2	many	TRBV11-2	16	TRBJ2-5	CASSRTRLAGGQTQYF	TGTGCCAGCAGCCGCACAAGACTAGCGGGGGGGCAGACCCAGTACTTC
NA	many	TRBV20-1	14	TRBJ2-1	CSARDHYSYNEQFF	TGCAGTGCTAGAGACCACTATTCCTACAATGAGCAGTTCTTC
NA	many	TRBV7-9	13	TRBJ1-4	CASSLPAGEKLFF	TGTGCCAGCAGCTTACCCGCCGGTGAAAAACTGTTTTTT
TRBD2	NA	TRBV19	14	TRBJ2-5	CASSVRLAEETQYF	TGTGCCAGTAGTGTCCGACTAGCGGAAGAGACCCAGTACTTC
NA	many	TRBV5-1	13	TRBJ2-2	CASSFQGAGELFF	TGCGCCAGCAGCTTCCAGGGAGCCGGGGAGCTGTTTTTT
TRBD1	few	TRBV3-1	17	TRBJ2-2	CASSPGTGGVWTGELFF	TGTGCCAGCAGCCCAGGAACAGGGGGCGTATGGACCGGGGAGCTGTTTTTT
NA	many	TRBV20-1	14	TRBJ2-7	CSARRPPHSYEQYF	TGCAGTGCTAGACGCCCACCGCACTCATACGAGCAGTACTTC
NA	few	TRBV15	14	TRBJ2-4	CATSLQVAKNIQYF	TGTGCCACCAGCCTCCAGGTGGCCAAAAACATTCAGTACTTC
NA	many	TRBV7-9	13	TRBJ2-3	CASSLESRSTQYF	TGTGCCAGCAGCTTAGAGTCGCGGAGCACGCAGTATTTT
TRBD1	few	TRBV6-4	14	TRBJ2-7	CASSRDRFSYEQYF	TGTGCCAGCAGCAGGGACAGATTCTCCTACGAGCAGTACTTC
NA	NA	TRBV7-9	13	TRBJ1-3	CASSLLFGATIYF	TGTGCCAGCAGCTTGTTGTTCGGGGCGACCATATATTTT
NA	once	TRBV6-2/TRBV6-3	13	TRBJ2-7	CASSYPGVDEQYF	TGTGCCAGCAGTTACCCCGGGGTCGACGAGCAGTACTTC
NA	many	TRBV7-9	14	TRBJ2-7	CASSPSGGSYEQYF	TGTGCCAGCAGCCCAAGTGGGGGTTCCTACGAGCAGTACTTC
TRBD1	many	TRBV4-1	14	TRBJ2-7	CASSQGGQGYEQYF	TGCGCCAGCAGCCAAGGGGGACAGGGTTACGAGCAGTACTTC
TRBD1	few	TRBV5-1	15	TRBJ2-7	CASGLNRGSSYEQYF	TGTGCCAGCGGCCTAAACAGGGGATCTTCCTACGAGCAGTACTTC
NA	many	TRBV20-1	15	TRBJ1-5	CSARVVSGGYQPQHF	TGCAGTGCTAGAGTCGTGAGTGGCGGCTATCAGCCCCAGCATTTT
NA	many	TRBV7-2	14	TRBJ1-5	CASSLAVRVQPQHF	TGTGCCAGCAGCTTAGCTGTCAGGGTTCAGCCCCAGCATTTT
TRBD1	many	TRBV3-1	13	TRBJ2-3	CASSRGQVDTQYF	TGTGCCAGCAGCCGAGGACAGGTAGATACGCAGTATTTT
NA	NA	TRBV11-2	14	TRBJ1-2	CASSFFTGSYGYTF	TGTGCCAGCAGCTTTTTCACGGGGTCCTATGGCTACACCTTC
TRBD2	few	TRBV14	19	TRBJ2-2	CASSQEPGLAGANTGELFF	TGTGCCAGCAGCCAGGAGCCTGGACTAGCGGGGGCCAACACCGGGGAGCTGTTTTTT
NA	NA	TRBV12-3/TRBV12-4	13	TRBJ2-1	CASSLREYNEQFF	TGTGCCAGCAGTTTACGGGAATACAATGAGCAGTTCTTC
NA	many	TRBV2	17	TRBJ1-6	CASSEVHGVGVDSPLHF	TGTGCCAGCAGTGAAGTTCACGGTGTAGGGGTTGATTCACCCCTCCACTTT
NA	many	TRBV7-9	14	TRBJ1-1	CASSFWGDRTEAFF	TGTGCCAGCAGCTTCTGGGGGGATCGAACTGAAGCTTTCTTT
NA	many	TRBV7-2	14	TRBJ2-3	CASRPRGGADTQYF	TGTGCCAGCAGACCCAGGGGTGGCGCAGATACGCAGTATTTT
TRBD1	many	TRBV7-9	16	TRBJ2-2	CASSLGRGRDTGELFF	TGTGCCAGCAGCTTAGGCAGGGGGCGCGACACCGGGGAGCTGTTTTTT
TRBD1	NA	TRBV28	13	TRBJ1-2	CASGTGLGYGYTF	TGTGCCAGCGGGACAGGGCTAGGCTATGGCTACACCTTC
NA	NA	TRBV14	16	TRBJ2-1	CASSPGPTLGHNEQFF	TGTGCCAGCAGCCCCGGGCCGACCCTGGGGCACAATGAGCAGTTCTTC
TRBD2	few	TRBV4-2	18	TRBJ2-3	CASSQDRGTSGKTDTQYF	TGTGCCAGCAGCCAAGATCGAGGGACTAGCGGAAAAACAGATACGCAGTATTTT
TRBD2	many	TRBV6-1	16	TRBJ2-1	CASSDRLAGSYNEQFF	TGTGCCAGCAGTGACCGACTAGCGGGGTCCTACAATGAGCAGTTCTTC
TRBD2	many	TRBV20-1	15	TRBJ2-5	CSASPGTSGGKTQYF	TGCAGTGCTAGTCCCGGGACTAGCGGGGGAAAGACCCAGTACTTC
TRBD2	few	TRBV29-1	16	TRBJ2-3	CSVRGSSGGAVATQYF	TGCAGCGTCCGAGGATCTAGCGGGGGGGCCGTGGCTACGCAGTATTTT
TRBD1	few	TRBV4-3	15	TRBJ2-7	CASSRLPTGPYEQYF	TGCGCCAGCAGCCGACTCCCGACAGGGCCCTACGAGCAGTACTTC
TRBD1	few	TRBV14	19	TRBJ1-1	CASSQFRAWTGVPNTEAFF	TGTGCCAGCAGCCAATTCAGGGCGTGGACAGGGGTCCCAAACACTGAAGCTTTCTTT